This passage covers 32 T cell receptor beta chains from one sample sequenced in a study of regulatory T cells in long-lasting Graves disease. Arm-PCR of CDR3 regions and iRepertoire HTBI primers were used to build TCR beta libraries. TCRdb reprocessed the multiplex PCR reads with MiXCR, giving one entry per CDR3 protein. Of 400,000 to 500,000 distinct CDR3 sequences in the sample, over 15% were seen once. Noted time point: newly diagnosed GD, antithyroid drugs for less than 3 months. Construction of the TCR library relied on RNA isolated from PBMCs. These data were likewise used in another study, on T cells in Graves' hyperthyroidism and ophthalmopathy.

This specimen was peripheral blood mononuclear cells (PBMCs), taken at new diagnosis, from a patient treated with antithyroid drugs. The receptors shown here come from a woman aged 18-35 years with Graves disease.

This clonotype appeared many times. The chain carries TRBV5-1 and TRBJ1-1, with 7 positions matching TRBD1. The germline gives CDR1 SGHRS, CDR2 YFSETQ. J lost 1 base, V lost 3 bases, and 3 bases had no gene match. This CDR3 comprises 14 residues. The CDR3 is CASSWTGKNTEAFF. As DNA, the CDR3 is TGCGCCAGCAGCTGGACAGGAAAGAACACTGAAGCTTTCTTT.

This clonotype was seen only a few times. This chain joins TRBV24-1 and TRBJ2-6, with 9 nucleotides matching TRBD1. The CDR3 contains 16 residues. With 12 bases clipped from V and 2 bases from J, the junction kept 10 bases outside the gene matches. Germline V gives CDR1 KGHDR, CDR2 SFDVKD. The CDR3 DNA reads TGTGCCGCGTACAGGGGGCGGAACCCTGGGGCCAACGTCCTGACTTTC. It encodes CAAYRGRNPGANVLTF.

The chain carries TRBV10-3 and TRBJ2-5; 8 bases agree with TRBD1. CDR3 size: 13 residues. V was pared by 10 bases and J by 3 bases, with 7 bases of the junction left unmatched. The germline V gene encodes CDR1 ENHRY and CDR2 SYGVKD. Written as DNA, the CDR3 is TGTGCCACTGGACAGGGTCCGGAAGAGACCCAGTACTTC. It is translated as CATGQGPEETQYF.

Only a few counts were recorded for this clonotype. The DNA for the CDR3 is TGTGCCAGTGTTGAGGCCGGGGCCACTGAAGCTTTCTTT. Translating it yields CASVEAGATEAFF. The V gene is TRBV19, the J gene TRBJ1-1, with D possibly matching TRBD1 (5 bases). Per germline, CDR1 LNHDA and CDR2 SQIVND (reference sequence). This CDR3 is 13 amino acids long. Trimming cost V 8 bases and J 4 bases, with 14 bases left between them.

Many counts were recorded for this clonotype. The CDR3 protein is CATSRSGPSYNEQFF. CDR3 coding DNA: TGTGCCACCTCCCGGTCGGGCCCCTCCTACAATGAGCAGTTCTTC. The J gene is TRBJ2-1, the V gene TRBV24-1; D unclear. The CDR3 has 15 residues. Trimming removed 9 bases from V and 0 bases from J, with 14 bases in between. Germline values: CDR1 KGHDR, CDR2 SFDVKD.

The chain is built from TRBV5-6 and TRBJ2-7; the D is unclear. Germline V gene lookup returns CDR1 SGHDT and CDR2 YYEEEE. V shed 1 base and J shed 2 bases, with 13 bases lying between them. This CDR3 region has 15 residues. CDR3 loop: CASSLRLSSAYEQYF. The DNA for the CDR3 is TGTGCCAGCAGCTTGAGACTCTCCTCGGCCTACGAGCAGTACTTC. Full variable domain (rest looked up from reference TRBV5-6 and TRBJ2-7): DAGVTQSPTHLIKTRGQQVTLRCSPKSGHDTVSWYQQALGQGPQFIFQYYEEEERQRGNFPDRFSGHQFPNYSSELNVNALLLGDSALYLCASSLRLSSAYEQYFGPGTRLTVT.

This clonotype was seen ten or more times. The V gene is TRBV7-2, the J gene TRBJ2-7; TRBD2 aligns across 13 bases. The CDR3 is 17 residues long. With 3 bases clipped from V and 2 bases from J, the junction kept 7 bases outside the gene matches. CDR1 is SGHTA, CDR2 FQGNSA, per germline. The CDR3 nucleotides are TGTGCCAGCAGCTTGGAGGGACTAGCGGGATTCCCCTACGAGCAGTACTTC. It encodes CASSLEGLAGFPYEQYF.

This clonotype appeared many times. The genes are TRBV12-3 or TRBV12-4 and TRBJ2-5; D is unclear. The CDR3 is 12 residues long. The V end was cut by 4 bases, the J end by 5 bases, with 8 bases between. The DNA of the CDR3 is TGTGCCAGCAGTTCGTCGTGGGAGACCCAGTACTTC. Its translation is CASSSSWETQYF.

In this sample, this clonotype turned up a few times. The chain recombines TRBV5-5 with TRBJ2-1, with 9 bases matching TRBD2. Germline CDR1 reads SGHKS; CDR2 reads YYEKEE (reference sequence). V dropped 4 bases and J dropped 4; count of bases not matched to a gene: 12. This CDR3 contains 17 residues. CDR3 residues: CASSQGPGTSRYNEQFF. Here the CDR3 DNA reads TGTGCCAGCAGCCAAGGGCCCGGGACTAGCCGATACAATGAGCAGTTCTTC.

This chain links TRBV5-1 with TRBJ2-7; the D gene is possibly TRBD1 (5 bases). CDR3 size: 16 residues. Looked up from germline, CDR1 is SGHRS and CDR2 is YFSETQ. Trimming removed 0 bases from V and 3 bases from J, with 16 bases in between. CDR3 amino acids: CASSLVSGWPYYEQYF. As DNA, the CDR3 is TGCGCCAGCAGCTTGGTGTCAGGGTGGCCCTACTACGAGCAGTACTTC.

This chain uses TRBV27 with TRBJ2-2; no reliable D call. Trimming shortened V by 3 bases and J by 3 bases, and 11 bases separated the two germline ends. CDR1 MNHEY and CDR2 SMNVEV come from the germline V gene (reference sequence). The CDR3 contains 15 residues. CDR3 coding DNA: TGTGCCAGCAGTTTGGCGGCCAGCCACACCGGGGAGCTGTTTTTT. Amino acids: CASSLAASHTGELFF.

Here the CDR3 DNA reads TGTGCCACCAGCAGTTTAAACACAGATACGCAGTATTTT. Its protein is CATSSLNTDTQYF. The chain is built from TRBV15 and TRBJ2-3; no firm D call. Trimming removed 3 bases from V and 2 bases from J, with 6 bases in between. The CDR3 contains 13 residues. Germline V CDR1 and CDR2: LNHNV, YYDKDF (reference sequence).

At least ten counts were recorded for this clonotype. V and J are TRBV3-1 and TRBJ2-1; D is possibly TRBD2 (6 bases). Per the germline V gene, CDR1 is LGHDT and CDR2 is YNNKEL (reference sequence). V lost 4 bases and J 5 bases, leaving 21 bases between the germline ends. The CDR3 extends over 17 amino acids. The CDR3 nucleotides are TGTGCCAGCAGCCCACTTCCGGGTAGCGGACCGGACAATGAGCAGTTCTTC. This translates into CASSPLPGSGPDNEQFF.

The chain has TRBV7-9 and TRBJ1-1; D ambiguous. The germline V gene encodes CDR1 SEHNR and CDR2 FQNEAQ (reference sequence). The V gene lost 4 bases and the J gene lost 0 bases, with 9 bases spanning the gap. This CDR3 spans 14 amino acids. CDR3 sequence: CASSWGLVNTEAFF. CDR3 bases: TGTGCCAGCAGCTGGGGTTTAGTGAACACTGAAGCTTTCTTT.

This clonotype was counted a single time. The rearrangement uses TRBV30 and TRBJ1-1; D is perhaps TRBD1 (6 bases). The CDR3 spans 16 residues. Per the germline V gene, CDR1 is GTSNPN and CDR2 is SVGIG (reference sequence). Trimming removed 3 bases from V and 1 base from J, with 18 bases in between. In nucleotides, the CDR3 is TGTGCCTGGAGCGTCGGGGGGGGGCGGTGGAACACTGAAGCTTTCTTT. It encodes CAWSVGGGRWNTEAFF. Full variable domain (missing parts from reference TRBV30 and TRBJ1-1): SQTIHQWPATLVQPVGSPLSLECTVEGTSNPNLYWYRQAAGRGLQLLFYSVGIGQISSEVPQNLSASRPQDRQFILSSKKLLLSDSGFYLCAWSVGGGRWNTEAFFGQGTRLTVV.

At least ten counts were recorded for this clonotype. The CDR3 here is CASSDGGSFREQYF. CDR3 sequence (DNA): TGTGCCAGCAGTGATGGTGGGAGTTTTCGCGAGCAGTACTTC. This chain uses TRBV6-2 or TRBV6-3 with TRBJ2-7, with D maybe TRBD2 (5 bases). The CDR3 is 14 residues long. Trimming left V 5 bases short and J 6 bases short, with 17 bases between. Germline CDR1 is MNHEY and CDR2 is SVGEGT.

In this sample, this clonotype turned up a few times. The rearrangement links TRBV28 to TRBJ1-5; 7 nucleotides align to TRBD1. The germline V gene encodes CDR1 MDHEN and CDR2 SYDVKM. The CDR3 runs to 13 residues. The V gene end was trimmed by 7 bases and the J gene end by 6 bases; junction bases not matched to a gene: 6. The CDR3 protein is CASIMTGSQPQHF. The CDR3 bases are TGTGCCAGCATTATGACAGGGTCTCAGCCCCAGCATTTT.

With regard to this clonotype: Possible read error: a much larger clone is one base away. The rearrangement links TRBV20-1 to TRBJ2-2, with 10 bases fitting TRBD1. Germline CDR1 is DFQATT and CDR2 is SNEGSKA (reference sequence). The CDR3 sequence is 15 residues long. The CDR3 DNA sequence: TGCAGTGCTCACACCGGGACAGGGGATTCCGGGGGGCTGTTTTTT. This codes for CSAHTGTGDSGGLFF.

The V gene is TRBV7-9, the J gene TRBJ2-7; 11 nucleotides agree with TRBD1. Per germline, CDR1 SEHNR and CDR2 FQNEAQ (reference sequence). The CDR3 is 16 residues long. J gave up 2 bases and V 5 bases, and 8 bases lay outside the gene matches. The CDR3 bases are TGTGCCAGCAGCCCCCCTCGGGGACAGGGGGCCTACGAGCAGTACTTC. Translation: CASSPPRGQGAYEQYF.

The sample holds a few counts of this clonotype. The chain is built from TRBV18 and TRBJ1-5, with 7 bases identical to TRBD1. Germline V gene lookup returns CDR1 KGHSH and CDR2 LQKENI. The CDR3 extends over 15 amino acids. After removal of 0 bases from V and 5 bases from J, the junction contained 4 bases not matched to a gene. The CDR3 here is CASSPPEQGYQPQHF. CDR3 nucleotide sequence: TGTGCCAGCTCACCACCCGAACAGGGGTATCAGCCCCAGCATTTT.

The chain carries TRBV28 and TRBJ2-1; D might be TRBD2 (5 bases). This CDR3 spans 15 amino acids. Germline CDR1 is MDHEN and CDR2 is SYDVKM. Trimming left V 6 bases short and J 0 bases short, with 12 bases between. The CDR3 loop is CASRSPGSSYNEQFF. CDR3 DNA: TGTGCCAGCAGGTCGCCGGGAAGCTCCTACAATGAGCAGTTCTTC.

The chain recombines TRBV10-3 with TRBJ2-1, with no clear D. The CDR3 sequence is 12 residues long. Looked up from germline, CDR1 is ENHRY and CDR2 is SYGVKD. V lost 6 bases and J lost 9, with 12 bases in between. The DNA for the CDR3 is TGTGCCATCAGCCACACCGTAGCTGAGCAGTTCTTC. Encoded protein: CAISHTVAEQFF.

This clonotype was recorded many times. The V gene is TRBV28, the J gene TRBJ2-7, with D possibly TRBD1 on 6 matching bases. The V end lost 7 bases, the J end lost 5 bases, and 18 bases lay between the germline ends. Germline CDR1 is MDHEN and CDR2 is SYDVKM. The CDR3 runs to 14 residues. CDR3 in amino acids: CASISNTGHHEQYF. CDR3 nucleotide sequence: TGTGCCAGCATCAGTAATACAGGGCACCACGAGCAGTACTTC.

This clonotype was detected many times. The J gene is TRBJ2-1, the V gene TRBV15; tentatively, D is TRBD2 (6 bases). V dropped 0 bases and J dropped 10 bases, with 10 bases sitting between them. This CDR3 region has 13 residues. CDR1 is LNHNV and CDR2 is YYDKDF in the germline V gene (reference sequence). CDR3 in DNA: TGTGCCACCAGCAGAGATAGGGCGGGAGAGCAGTTCTTC. This sequence encodes CATSRDRAGEQFF.

This clonotype was seen at least ten times. This chain connects TRBV10-3 to TRBJ2-7, with 13 bases fitting TRBD2. After removal of 6 bases from V and 5 bases from J, the junction contained 4 bases not matched to a gene. The CDR3 sequence is 14 residues long. Germline V gene sequence: CDR1 ENHRY, CDR2 SYGVKD. CDR3 sequence reads: CAISGLAGVDEQYF. CDR3 nucleotide sequence: TGTGCCATCAGCGGACTAGCGGGAGTGGACGAGCAGTACTTC.

Concerning this clonotype: The junction and the germline gene differ at one end; a read error may be behind it. The rearrangement uses TRBV7-7 and TRBJ2-1; weak D call: TRBD2 (7 bases). Germline values: CDR1 SSHAT, CDR2 FNYEAQ (reference sequence). The CDR3 has 13 residues. CDR3 nucleotides: TGTGCTAGCAGCTTAGGGGGGAGGGATAAGCAGTTCTTC. This codes for CASSLGGRDKQFF.

This clonotype was seen a few times. This rearrangement joins TRBV11-2 to TRBJ2-5; TRBD1 matches at 7 bases. The V gene end was trimmed by 5 bases and the J gene end by 4 bases; junction bases not matched to a gene: 10. Germline V gene lookup returns CDR1 SGHAT and CDR2 FQNNGV. The CDR3 is 15 amino acids. CDR3 amino acids: CASSIPTGLGETQYF. CDR3 DNA sequence: TGTGCCAGCAGCATACCGACAGGGTTGGGAGAGACCCAGTACTTC.

This clonotype was detected only a few times. This sequence joins TRBV18 and TRBJ2-2; D may correspond to TRBD1 or TRBD2 (5 bases each). The CDR3 sequence is 14 residues long. The V gene lost 3 bases and the J gene lost 6 bases, with 11 bases spanning the gap. From germline, CDR1 is KGHSH and CDR2 LQKENI. The CDR3 protein is CASSPGAMPGELFF. DNA of the CDR3: TGTGCCAGCTCACCCGGGGCAATGCCCGGGGAGCTGTTTTTT.

There are many counts of this clonotype. This sequence joins TRBV12-3 or TRBV12-4 and TRBJ1-2, with D perhaps matching TRBD1 (6 bases). V was trimmed by 3 bases and J by 7 bases, leaving 12 bases between them. This CDR3 has 13 amino acids. The CDR3: CASSFQGWGGYTF. Written as DNA, the CDR3 is TGTGCCAGCAGTTTTCAGGGGTGGGGTGGCTACACCTTC.

This clonotype was picked up many times. The chain combines TRBV2 with TRBJ2-7, with D tentatively TRBD2 (5 bases). V shed 6 bases and J shed 3 bases, with 9 bases lying between them. Germline CDR1 is SNHLY and CDR2 is FYNNEI. The CDR3 has 12 residues. CDR3 DNA sequence: TGTGCCAGCAGCAGAGAGGGCTACGAGCAGTACTTC. This gives the protein CASSREGYEQYF.

V and J are TRBV12-3 or TRBV12-4 and TRBJ2-7; TRBD1 might be the D (6 bases). V lost 8 bases, J lost 0 bases, and 11 bases lay in between. This CDR3 spans 13 amino acids. CDR3 residues: CASGRTASYEQYF. The CDR3 coding sequence is TGTGCCAGCGGCCGGACAGCCTCCTACGAGCAGTACTTC.

In its sample, this clonotype was seen many times. This chain connects TRBV7-2 to TRBJ2-1; D is uncertain. This CDR3 is built from 11 residues. Germline V gene data show CDR1 as SGHTA and CDR2 as FQGNSA. V was trimmed by 6 bases and J by 6 bases, leaving 6 bases between them. CDR3 in amino acids: CASRQFNEQFF. CDR3 sequence (DNA): TGTGCCAGCAGACAATTCAATGAGCAGTTCTTC.